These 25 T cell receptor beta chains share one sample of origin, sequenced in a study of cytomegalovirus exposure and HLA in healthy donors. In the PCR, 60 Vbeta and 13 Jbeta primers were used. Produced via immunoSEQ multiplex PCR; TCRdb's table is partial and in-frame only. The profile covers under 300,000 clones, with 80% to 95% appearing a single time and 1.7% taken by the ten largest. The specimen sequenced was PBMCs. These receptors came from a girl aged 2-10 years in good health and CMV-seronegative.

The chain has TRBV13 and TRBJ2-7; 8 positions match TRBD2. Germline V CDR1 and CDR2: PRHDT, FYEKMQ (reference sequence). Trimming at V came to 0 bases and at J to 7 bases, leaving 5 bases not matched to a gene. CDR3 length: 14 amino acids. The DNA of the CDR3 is TGTGCCAGCAGCTTAGGACTAGCGGCCGGAGAGCAGTACTTC. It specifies CASSLGLAAGEQYF.

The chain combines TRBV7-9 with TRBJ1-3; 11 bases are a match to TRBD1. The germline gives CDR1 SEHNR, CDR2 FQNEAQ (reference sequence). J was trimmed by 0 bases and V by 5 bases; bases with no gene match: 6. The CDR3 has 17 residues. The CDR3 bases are TGTGCCAGCAGCCTCGGACAGGGGGCCTTCTCTGGAAACACCATATATTTT. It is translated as CASSLGQGAFSGNTIYF.

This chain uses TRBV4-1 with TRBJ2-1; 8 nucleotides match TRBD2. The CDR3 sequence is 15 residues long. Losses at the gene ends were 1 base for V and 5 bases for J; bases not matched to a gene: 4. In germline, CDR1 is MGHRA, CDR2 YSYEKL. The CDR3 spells CASSQAGGANNEQFF. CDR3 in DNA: TGCGCCAGCAGCCAAGCCGGGGGGGCAAACAATGAGCAGTTCTTC.

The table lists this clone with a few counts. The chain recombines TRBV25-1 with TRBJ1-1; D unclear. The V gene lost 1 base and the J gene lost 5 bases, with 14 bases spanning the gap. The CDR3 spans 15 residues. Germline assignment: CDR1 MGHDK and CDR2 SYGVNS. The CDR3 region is CASSESGRRRTEAFF. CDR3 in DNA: TGTGCCAGCAGTGAATCAGGAAGACGAAGGACTGAAGCTTTCTTT.

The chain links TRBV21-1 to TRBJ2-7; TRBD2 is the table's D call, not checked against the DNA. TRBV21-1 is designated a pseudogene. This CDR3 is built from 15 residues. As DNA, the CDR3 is TGTGCCAGCAGCAAAGTTCAGCGGGGTCCCTACGAGCAGTACTTC. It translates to CASSKVQRGPYEQYF.

Here the CDR3 reads CASSLVAGGSYEQYF. As DNA, the CDR3 is TGTGCCAGCAGCTTAGTGGCGGGGGGATCCTACGAGCAGTACTTC. The J gene is TRBJ2-7, the V gene TRBV7-6; 8 nucleotides align to TRBD2. CDR3 length equals 15 residues. V lost 1 base and J lost 1; bases outside the gene matches: 3. The germline gives CDR1 SGHVS, CDR2 FNYEAQ.

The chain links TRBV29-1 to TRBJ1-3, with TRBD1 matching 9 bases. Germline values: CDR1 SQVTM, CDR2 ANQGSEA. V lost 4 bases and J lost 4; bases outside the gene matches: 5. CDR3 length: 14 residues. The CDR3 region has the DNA TGCAGCGTTGGGGGGACAGGGACAGGAAACACCATATATTTT. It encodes CSVGGTGTGNTIYF.

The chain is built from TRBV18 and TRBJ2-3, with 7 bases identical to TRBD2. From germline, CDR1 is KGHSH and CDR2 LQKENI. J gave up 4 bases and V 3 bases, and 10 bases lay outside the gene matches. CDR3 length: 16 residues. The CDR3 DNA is TGTGCCAGCTCACCCAGTAGTACTAGCGCGGCAGATACGCAGTATTTT. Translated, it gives CASSPSSTSAADTQYF. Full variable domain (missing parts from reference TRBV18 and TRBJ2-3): NAGVMQNPRHLVRRRGQEARLRCSPMKGHSHVYWYRQLPEEGLKFMVYLQKENIIDESGMPKERFSAEFPKEGPSILRIQQVVRGDSAAYFCASSPSSTSAADTQYFGPGTRLTVL.

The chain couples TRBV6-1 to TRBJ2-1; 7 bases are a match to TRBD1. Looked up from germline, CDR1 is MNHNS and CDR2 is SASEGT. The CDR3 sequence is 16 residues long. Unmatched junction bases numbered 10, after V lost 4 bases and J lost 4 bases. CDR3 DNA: TGTGCCAGCAGTGCCCTTTCGGGACAGTTATACAATGAGCAGTTCTTC. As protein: CASSALSGQLYNEQFF.

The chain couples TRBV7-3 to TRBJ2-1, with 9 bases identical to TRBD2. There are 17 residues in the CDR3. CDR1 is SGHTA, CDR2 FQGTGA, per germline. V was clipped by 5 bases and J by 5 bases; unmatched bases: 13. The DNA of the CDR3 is TGTGCCAGCAGCCCCCAGGCGGGGCTAGCGGGGAACAATGAGCAGTTCTTC. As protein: CASSPQAGLAGNNEQFF.

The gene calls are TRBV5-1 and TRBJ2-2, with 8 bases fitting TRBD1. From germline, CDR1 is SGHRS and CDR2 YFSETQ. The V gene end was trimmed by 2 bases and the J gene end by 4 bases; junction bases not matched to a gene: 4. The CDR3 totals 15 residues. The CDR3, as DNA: TGCGCCAGCAGCTTAACGACAGGGGTCACCGGGGAGCTGTTTTTT. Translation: CASSLTTGVTGELFF. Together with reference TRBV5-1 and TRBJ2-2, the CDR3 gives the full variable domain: KAGVTQTPRYLIKTRGQQVTLSCSPISGHRSVSWYQQTPGQGLQFLFEYFSETQRNKGNFPGRFSGRQFSNSRSEMNVSTLELGDSALYLCASSLTTGVTGELFFGEGSRLTVL.

As DNA, the CDR3 is TGTGCCTGGAGTACCCGCTGGGGGGATAGTAGGAATGAGCAGTTCTTC. It encodes CAWSTRWGDSRNEQFF. The rearrangement uses TRBV30 and TRBJ2-1, with TRBD2 as a possible D gene (6 bases). The germline V gene has CDR1 GTSNPN and CDR2 SVGIG (reference sequence). The CDR3 is made up of 16 amino acids. V was cut by 2 bases and J by 7 bases, with 21 bases left in between. Supplemented by reference TRBV30 and TRBJ2-1, the full variable domain reads SQTIHQWPATLVQPVGSPLSLECTVEGTSNPNLYWYRQAAGRGLQLLFYSVGIGQISSEVPQNLSASRPQDRQFILSSKKLLLSDSGFYLCAWSTRWGDSRNEQFFGPGTRLTVL.

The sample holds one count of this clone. The CDR3, as DNA: TGTGCCAGCAGCTTGGGGAGCGGGAGAAGCACAGATACGCAGTATTTT. Its protein product is CASSLGSGRSTDTQYF. The J gene is TRBJ2-3, the V gene TRBV5-4; 8 bases fit TRBD2. The CDR3 is 16 amino acids. Germline V gene lookup returns CDR1 SGHNT and CDR2 YYREEE (reference sequence). V lost 0 bases and J lost 0; bases outside the gene matches: 3.

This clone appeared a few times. The CDR3 nucleotides read TGTGCCAGCAGACTACTCACTGAAGCTTTCTTT. This sequence encodes CASRLLTEAFF. The genes are TRBV2 and TRBJ1-1; D is undetermined. V lost 6 bases, J lost 4 bases, and 6 bases lay in between. The CDR3 runs to 11 residues. Germline CDR1 and CDR2: SNHLY and FYNNEI.

For the CDR3, the DNA is TGTGCCAGTAGTCCGGGATTGGGCGCGGTCGAGCAGTACTTC. The encoded protein is CASSPGLGAVEQYF. This chain connects TRBV19 to TRBJ2-7; perhaps TRBD2 as D (5 bases). V shed 5 bases and J shed 6 bases, with 17 bases lying between them. Per the germline V gene, CDR1 is LNHDA and CDR2 is SQIVND (reference sequence). There are 14 residues in the CDR3.

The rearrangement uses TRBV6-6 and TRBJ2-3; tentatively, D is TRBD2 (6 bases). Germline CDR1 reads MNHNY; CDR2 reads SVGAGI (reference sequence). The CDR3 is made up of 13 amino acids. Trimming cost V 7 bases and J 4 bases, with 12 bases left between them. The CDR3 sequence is CASIQDYSDTQYF. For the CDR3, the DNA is TGTGCCAGCATTCAGGACTACTCAGATACGCAGTATTTT.

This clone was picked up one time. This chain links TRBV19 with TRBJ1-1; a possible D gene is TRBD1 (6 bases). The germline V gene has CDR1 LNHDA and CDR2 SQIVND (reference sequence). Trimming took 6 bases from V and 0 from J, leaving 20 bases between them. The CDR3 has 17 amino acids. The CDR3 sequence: CASRSLSQGKLNTEAFF. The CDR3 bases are TGTGCCAGTAGGTCCCTATCACAGGGAAAGTTGAACACTGAAGCTTTCTTT.

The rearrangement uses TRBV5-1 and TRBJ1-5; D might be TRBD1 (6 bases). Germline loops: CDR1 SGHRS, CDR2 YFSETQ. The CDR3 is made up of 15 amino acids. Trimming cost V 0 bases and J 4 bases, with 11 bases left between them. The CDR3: CASSLEGGINQPQHF. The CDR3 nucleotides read TGCGCCAGCAGCTTGGAGGGGGGGATTAATCAGCCCCAGCATTTT.

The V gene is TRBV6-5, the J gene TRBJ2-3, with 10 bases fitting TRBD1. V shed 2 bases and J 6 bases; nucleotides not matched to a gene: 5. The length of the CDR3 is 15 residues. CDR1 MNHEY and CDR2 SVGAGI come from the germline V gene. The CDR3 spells CASSYAGTGVDTQYF. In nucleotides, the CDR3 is TGTGCCAGCAGTTACGCCGGGACAGGGGTGGATACGCAGTATTTT.

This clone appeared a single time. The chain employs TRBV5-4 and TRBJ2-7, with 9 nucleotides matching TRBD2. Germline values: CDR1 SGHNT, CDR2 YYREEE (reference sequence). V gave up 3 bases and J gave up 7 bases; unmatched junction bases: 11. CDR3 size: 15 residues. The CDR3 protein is CASSSSGTSSGEQYF. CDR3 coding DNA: TGTGCCAGCAGCTCCTCCGGGACTAGCTCGGGAGAGCAGTACTTC.

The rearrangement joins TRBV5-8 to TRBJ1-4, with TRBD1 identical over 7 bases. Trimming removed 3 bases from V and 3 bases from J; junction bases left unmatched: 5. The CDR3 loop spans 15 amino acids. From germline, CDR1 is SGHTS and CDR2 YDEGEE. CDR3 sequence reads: CASSSSGTANEKLFF. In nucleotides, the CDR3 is TGTGCCAGCAGCTCATCCGGGACAGCTAATGAAAAACTGTTTTTT.

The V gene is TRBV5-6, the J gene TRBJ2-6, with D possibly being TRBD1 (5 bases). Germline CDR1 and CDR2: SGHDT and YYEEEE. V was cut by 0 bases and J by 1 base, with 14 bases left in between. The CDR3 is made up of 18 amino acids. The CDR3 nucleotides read TGTGCCAGCAGCTTGGTGGGCAGGGAAAGGTCTGGGGCCAACGTCCTGACTTTC. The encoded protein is CASSLVGRERSGANVLTF.

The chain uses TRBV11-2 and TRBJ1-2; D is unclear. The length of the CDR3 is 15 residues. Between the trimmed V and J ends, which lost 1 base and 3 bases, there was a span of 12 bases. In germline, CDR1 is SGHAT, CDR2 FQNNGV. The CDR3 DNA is TGTGCCAGCAGCTTAGGAATTGAGAGGGACTATGGCTACACCTTC. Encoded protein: CASSLGIERDYGYTF.

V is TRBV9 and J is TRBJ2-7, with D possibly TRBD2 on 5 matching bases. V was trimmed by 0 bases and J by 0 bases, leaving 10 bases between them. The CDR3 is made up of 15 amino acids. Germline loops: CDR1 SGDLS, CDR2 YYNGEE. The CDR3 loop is CASSVAGISSYEQYF. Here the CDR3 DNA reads TGTGCCAGCAGCGTAGCGGGAATCAGCTCCTACGAGCAGTACTTC.

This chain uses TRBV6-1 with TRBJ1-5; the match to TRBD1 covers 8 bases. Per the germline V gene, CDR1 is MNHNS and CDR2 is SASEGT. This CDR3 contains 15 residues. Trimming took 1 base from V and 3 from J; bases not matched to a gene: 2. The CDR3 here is CASSEGDRHNQPQHF. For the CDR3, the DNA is TGTGCCAGCAGTGAAGGGGACAGGCACAATCAGCCCCAGCATTTT.